Sequencing of this T cell receptor (beta chain) was carried out in a study of blood T cell repertoires in COVID-19. Overall study: Sites in the United States, Italy and Spain provided acute and convalescent COVID-19 samples. Nucleic acid was either cDNA or gDNA, and it came from T cells, B-cell-depleted T cells, or PBMCs.

In the authors' workflow: Nucleated cell number was recorded as an estimate derived from reference gene primer amplification. Profiling relied on immunoSEQ multiplex PCR, and the TCRdb table lists in-frame clones only, not all of them. V and J calls plus clone size are reproduced from that table; the DNA served to infer D and trimming. The sample yields roughly 200,000 clones, 87% seen once. The CDR3 has 14 amino acids. CDR1 SGDLS and CDR2 YYNGEE come from the germline V gene. The V end lost 0 bases, the J end lost 5 bases, and 11 bases lay between the germline ends. The rearrangement uses TRBV9 and TRBJ2-5; D perhaps matches TRBD2 (5 bases). Input material: peripheral blood. The sequence was obtained from a woman aged 18-29 years who had recovered from COVID-19. DNA of the CDR3: TGTGCCAGCAGCGTAGGCGGGTCGGAGGAGACCCAGTACTTC. This codes for CASSVGGSEETQYF.